This TCR beta chain was recovered during a study of blood T cell repertoires in COVID-19. Sequencing used immunoSEQ multiplex PCR; TCRdb keeps in-frame clones, though not all of them. Here the sample spans about 87,000 clones, about 88% being singletons. CDR1 is LGHNA, CDR2 YSLEER, per germline. The CDR3 length is 14 residues. With 4 bases removed from V and 5 bases from J, the gap between germline ends came to 14 bases. The chain has TRBV4-3 and TRBJ2-5; the D gene is possibly TRBD1 (5 bases). What was sequenced was peripheral blood. The source of this sequence is a man aged 35 to 55 with acute or convalescent COVID-19. CDR3 in DNA: TGCGCCAGCAGCCCGTCGGGTGGGGCGGAGACCCAGTACTTC. Translation gives CASSPSGGAETQYF.